This T cell receptor beta chain was sequenced during a study of shared clonotypes between healthy human individuals. For the study at large: Donor composition was a couple of women and three men, aged 18 to 49. Study conclusions and caveats: Incompleteness in sorted-subset sequencing, despite large depth, was shown by rarefaction. Against clonotypes common to all four donors, non-shared ones had lower generation probabilities. Researchers found naive subsets generally carried larger estimated richness than memory subsets.

The naive CD8 fraction comprised CD45RO-negative cells positively selected for CCR7 and excluded terminally differentiated effector memory CD45RA+ cells. A word on this clone: Its antigen is as yet unknown.

Here immunoSEQ multiplex PCR was the method, and the copy in TCRdb shows in-frame clones only, minus some. The table records about 2.1 million clones, 85% to 95% of them present only once. The CDR3 contains 16 residues. V dropped 2 bases and J dropped 4; count of bases not matched to a gene: 5. Germline CDR1 SGHVS, CDR2 FNYEAQ. Sequenced sample: naive CD8+ T cells from PBMCs. This chain links TRBV7-6 with TRBJ1-1; 12 nucleotides line up with TRBD1. The origin of this receptor is a man aged 18 to 29 in good health. Some clones in this sample may be carry-over from other donors' samples. The CDR3 DNA follows: TGTGCCAGCAGCTTAAAGGGACAGGGGGCATTCACTGAAGCTTTCTTT. It translates to CASSLKGQGAFTEAFF.